This paragraph covers one T cell receptor (beta chain) sequence. What it binds is not known. These data originate in a study of cytomegalovirus exposure and HLA in healthy donors. Turning to the study itself: In an earlier analysis, 95 million to 140 million unique TCR beta sequences were found from about 190 million T cells.

The PCR employed 60 Vbeta primers together with 13 Jbeta primers. Measured with immunoSEQ multiplex PCR; TCRdb has only the in-frame clones, and not every one. This sample has fewer than 80,000 clones, with less than 85% found just once. The V gene end was trimmed by 0 bases and the J gene end by 8 bases; junction bases not matched to a gene: 6. Germline V gene sequence: CDR1 LGHNA, CDR2 YSLEER. CDR3 length equals 16 residues. Whole-study findings and limits: Being productive about 90% or about 30% of the time was typical of most TCR beta V segments in an earlier analysis. Across HLA loci, a later analysis found differing TCR association rates, with DRB1 most and HLA-C fewest.

This chain connects TRBV4-3 to TRBJ2-1, with 11 bases identical to TRBD2. The receptor's source is a woman younger than 45 in good health and CMV-seronegative. Sequencing was carried out using PBMCs. The CDR3 reads CASSQEGSGRADEQFF. CDR3 coding DNA: TGCGCCAGCAGCCAAGAGGGTAGCGGGAGGGCCGATGAGCAGTTCTTC.